Below, 7 T cell receptor beta chains from the same sample are listed, as sequenced in a study of blood T cell repertoires in COVID-19. Only in-frame clones appear in the TCRdb table, and some are missing; sequencing was by immunoSEQ multiplex PCR. Of about 140,000 clones in the sample, 78% are singletons; the top ten hold about 1.8%. Sequencing was done on a sample of peripheral blood. The receptors come from an older woman with acute or convalescent COVID-19.

This clone was observed once. V and J are TRBV9 and TRBJ2-7, with a weak D call TRBD2 (6 bases). Trimming took off 0 bases at V and 4 bases at J, with 11 bases between the two ends. The length of the CDR3 is 14 residues. Germline CDR1 reads SGDLS; CDR2 reads YYNGEE. The CDR3 sequence is CASSVDGSGYEQYF. DNA for the CDR3: TGTGCCAGCAGCGTAGACGGGAGTGGGTACGAGCAGTACTTC.

This clone has just one count. The gene calls are TRBV4-1 and TRBJ2-7; tentatively, D is TRBD1 (5 bases). The V gene's germline CDR1 is MGHRA and CDR2 YSYEKL. The V and J ends lost 0 bases and 2 bases respectively, with 11 bases between them. The CDR3 is 15 residues long. The CDR3: CASSQDRGLTYEQYF. The CDR3 DNA reads TGCGCCAGCAGCCAAGATAGGGGCCTTACCTACGAGCAGTACTTC.

CDR3 sequence (DNA): TGCGCCAGCAGTGAGGGCCGGGGCACAGATACGCAGTATTTT. This codes for CASSEGRGTDTQYF. The chain couples TRBV10-1 to TRBJ2-3, with D uncertain. CDR1 and CDR2 from the germline V gene are WNHNN and SYGVQD (reference sequence). The CDR3 totals 14 residues. V was pared by 2 bases and J by 1 base, with 7 bases between.

The rearrangement uses TRBV19 and TRBJ1-3; no definite D call. The V end was cut by 6 bases, the J end by 4 bases, with 16 bases between. Germline loops: CDR1 LNHDA, CDR2 SQIVND (reference sequence). There are 15 residues in the CDR3. Here the CDR3 reads CASREIGLYGNTIYF. As DNA, the CDR3 is TGTGCCAGTAGGGAGATTGGACTTTACGGAAACACCATATATTTT.

This clone was seen more than once but under ten times. The V and J genes are TRBV6-5 and TRBJ2-5; TRBD2 is a possible D gene (6 bases). CDR3 length equals 15 residues. V was clipped by 6 bases and J by 0 bases, with 14 bases between them. Germline V gene lookup returns CDR1 MNHEY and CDR2 SVGAGI. CDR3 sequence: CASRLGLANQETQYF. For the CDR3, the DNA is TGTGCCAGCAGGTTGGGACTGGCAAACCAAGAGACCCAGTACTTC.

The J gene is TRBJ2-3, the V gene TRBV5-1; the match to TRBD2 covers 10 bases. This CDR3 has 16 amino acids. The germline V gene encodes CDR1 SGHRS and CDR2 YFSETQ. V gave up 4 bases and J gave up 2 bases; unmatched junction bases: 7. In nucleotides, the CDR3 is TGCGCCAGCAGCCCAATAGCGGGAGGTTACACAGATACGCAGTATTTT. Protein sequence: CASSPIAGGYTDTQYF.

J is TRBJ2-1 and V is TRBV9; TRBD2 agrees at 10 bases. V gave up 4 bases and J gave up 6 bases; unmatched junction bases: 16. The CDR3 runs 18 residues. Germline V gene data show CDR1 as SGDLS and CDR2 as YYNGEE. The CDR3 DNA reads as TGTGCCAGCAGCCACCCTTCTAGCGGGAGTGAGCAGAGCAATGAGCAGTTCTTC. Its protein is CASSHPSSGSEQSNEQFF.